This record concerns one TCR beta chain sequence. In its sample, this clone was seen a few times. Its antigen remains undetermined. Per-base quality was not reported, and no clone a single base away is much larger than it. The sample belongs to a study of cytomegalovirus exposure and HLA in healthy donors (dated by TCRdb to the late 2010s). Regarding the study in general: An earlier analysis of several hundred of the donors reported approximately 290 Gb of sequence data and 117 million unique TCR beta sequences from about 200 million T cells. About 300 gigabases of sequencing data and approximately 85 million unique TCR sequences were included in an early release covering roughly 600 HLA-typed donors. The genetic ancestry cluster associated with self-reported Caucasian donors included 70% to 85% of the 398 genotyped donors. The study aimed to test whether cataloging public T cell receptors could reveal signatures of past pathogen exposure. Using immunosequencing, the study profiled T cell repertoires from about 650 subjects and related those repertoires to cytomegalovirus serostatus. A separate validation cohort of 90 to 150 different subjects was used in addition to the roughly 700-subject first cohort. The study combined high-throughput TCR immunosequencing, statistical association of individual TCRs with disease status, and machine learning to predict cytomegalovirus infection status. To study patterns of TCR occurrence, a later analysis re-analyzed previously published TCR beta repertoires from just over 650 donors and added high-resolution HLA genotyping. Rather than drawing on any new phenotypic data, the later analysis identified candidate immune exposures from TCR beta sequences and the way those sequences occurred across donors. To decide whether each TCR beta V gene segment behaved as functional or pseudogenic, an earlier analysis of 587 of the donors relied on high-throughput TCR beta sequencing. Alongside the repertoire data, information on donor age, sex, ethnicity and CMV serostatus was compiled. A later genetic analysis took genome-wide SNP genotypes for 398 of the 666 donors and used that subset as a discovery cohort. Every discovery cohort repertoire had been produced on one sequencing platform. HLA typing included class I and class II loci at four-digit resolution. Typing coverage varied by locus: roughly 629-640 donors for A, B, C, DRB1 and DQB1; more than 500 for DQA1; approximately 610 for DPA1; approximately 470 for DPB1. Roughly five DR-DQ haplotypes were handled as single units for association and clustering because linkage in the cohort was strong. Among 300 to 500 genotyped donors of the cohort, an average of approximately 240,000 unique TCR beta nucleotide sequences was sequenced per donor, of which about 19% were non-productive. Points the paper makes about the study in general: The authors suggested that the approach could potentially be generalized to other disease states and immunological phenotypes. A later analysis found that most CMV-associated TCR beta chains appeared HLA-restricted, with HLA associations seemingly driven largely by CMV exposure. The 87-base-pair reads could not distinguish some IMGT-functional V segments, including TRBV6-2 and TRBV6-3, so those segments were excluded. Across donors, most TCR sequences were observed very rarely, whereas some public TCRs were present in many individuals. A further reported finding was that TCR beta sequences accurately predicted the HLA-A and HLA-B alleles for most subjects in the first cohort. Linkage disequilibrium might explain the correlated functional status among segregating V segments, but an unknown experimental factor could not be excluded. The classifier was reported to diagnose cytomegalovirus status with high specificity and sensitivity in both the original and validation cohorts. CMV serostatus was the only immune exposure information available for the cohort. When HLA alleles, especially DR and DQ, strongly co-occurred, attributing TCR associations to individual alleles was difficult. Only TCR beta chains were sequenced in this cohort, and the absence of alpha or paired-chain data limited detectable features. Because counts were too low, roughly 16 rarely observed V segments, including chromosome 9 orphons, were left out of the earlier analysis of a few hundred of the donors. An earlier analysis of around 540 of the donors showed that most TCR beta V segments appeared in productive rearrangements either about 87% or about 30% of the time, which broadly matched IMGT annotations. In vitro tests confirmed that a few of the cytomegalovirus-associated TCR beta chains recognize cytomegalovirus antigens. In a later genetic analysis, a missense DCLRE1C variant was associated with V-gene and J-gene trimming of TCR beta chains, and the association was replicated in an independent cohort. In a later analysis, the rate of TCR association differed among HLA loci, with DRB1 alleles having the most associated TCRs and HLA-C alleles having the fewest. HLA typing was unavailable for some donors at each locus, so association tests used only the typed subset. In a later analysis, HLA-associated TCR beta chains showed more clonal expansion and lower generation probabilities than non-associated chains that were equally common. Presence/absence analyses assumed roughly uniform sequencing depth across donors, an assumption that may not hold. In a later genetic analysis, fewer N-insertions in productive TCRs were reported among donors in an Asian-associated ancestry cluster than the approximately 710-donor mean. A cluster of highly shared sequence variants was judged likely to be a technical artifact of the sequencing pipeline. The study listed 164 TCR beta chains as associated with cytomegalovirus. In a later analysis, 16,951 TCR beta sequences were associated with specific HLA alleles at a false discovery rate of 0.05. In a later analysis, several top co-occurrence clusters were reported to appear linked to parvovirus B19, influenza, CMV and Epstein-Barr virus.

Library method: the immunoSEQ multiplex PCR assay. For the multiplex PCR, a mixture combining 60 forward primers for TCR Vbeta segments and 13 reverse primers for TCR Jbeta segments was used. The CDR3 region of rearranged TCR beta genes was amplified from genomic DNA by a multiplex PCR assay. Amplified TCR beta libraries were sequenced as 87-base-pair reads on the Illumina HiSeq System. Under the source paper's analysis protocol: Across the 670 or so repertoires, a later analysis counted 80 million or so unique TCR beta chains, roughly 11 million of which were shared by at least two donors. Raw reads were error-corrected and collapsed into unique sequences by a nearest-neighbor algorithm in which closely related sequences were merged to remove PCR and sequencing errors. Alignment of CDR3 sequences to IMGT reference sequences was used to assign V, D and J gene segments. For a sequence to be retained, a match of at least six nucleotides was required to both a V gene segment and a J gene segment. A rearrangement counted as productive if the CDR3 had no stop codons and remained in frame with V and J, and every other rearrangement counted as non-productive. CDR3 was defined by IMGT convention, running from the second conserved V-encoded cysteine to the conserved J-encoded phenylalanine. The earlier analysis of 587 of the donors excluded sequences that lacked an unambiguous match to a single V gene segment. An earlier analysis of 550 to 650 of the donors classified V segments as functional when productive rearrangements were above 56.7% and as segregating when the standard deviation between donors was above 5%. A statistical classification framework was built for diagnosing cytomegalovirus status from the catalog of TCR beta chain sequences. In a later analysis, TCR nucleotide sequences were compared against IMGT/GENE-DB human TR gene sequences so that V and J genes could be assigned. In a later analysis, CDR3 sequences and most-parsimonious VDJ recombination scenarios were assigned using the TCRdist pipeline. In a later analysis, every TCR beta chain was defined by the combination of its CDR3 amino acid sequence and its V-gene family, and reads without a unique V-gene family were dropped. As a way to deal with suspected cross-contamination and a sequencing artifact, a later analysis dropped 592 nucleotide sequences that were highly shared and had low generation probability. In a later analysis, a clonal expansion index was calculated for each public chain from normalized within-repertoire ranks of inferred template counts. Generation probabilities in a later analysis came from a VDJ recombination model fitted to out-of-frame rearrangements, and those results were checked against IGoR. A later analysis scored TCR-TCR, TCR-HLA and TCR-CMV co-occurrence with hypergeometric tests, applying a repertoire-size bias correction to TCR pairs. In a later analysis, false discovery rates were estimated by permuting HLA or CMV assignments 20 times. A later analysis grouped co-occurring TCRs with DBSCAN, adding TCRdist sequence similarity when clustering within HLA-allele-positive subsets. Co-occurrence clustering excluded repertoires with fewer than 30,000 or more than 120,000 public chains, plus five with anomalous nucleotide sharing. TCRdb mirrors the immuneACCESS table, restricted to in-frame sequences. Some clones are absent from its copies; in checked studies, under half trace to an unresolved V gene, and the reason for the others is unknown. V and J calls and clone size are as listed in that table; D and trimming were resolved from the DNA. Here the sample has just over 200,000 clones; about 70% occur a single time. In total, the top ten clones hold about 3% of the sample.

From its cysteine to its phenylalanine, the CDR3 spans 11 amino acids. Just the 33-base CDR3 DNA is kept, in frame starting at base 1. In the germline V gene, CDR1 corresponds to KGHSH and CDR2 to LQKENI. Relative to germline, V is 4 bases shorter and J is 3 bases shorter, with 4 bases between their ends. The cohort was made up of about 670 healthy bone marrow donors. At the time of sampling, all cohort members were nominally healthy, though unrecorded immune exposures were likely present. The donor tested CMV seropositive, placing the donor among the 250 to 350 seropositive members of the cohort. Every donor gave a peripheral blood sample, and the peripheral blood mononuclear cells from that sample were used for TCR beta sequencing. Genomic DNA extraction from the blood cell samples was performed with the Qiagen DNeasy Blood Extraction Kit.

This chain joins TRBV18 to TRBJ2-7; the D gene identity is not certain. The sample taken for sequencing was PBMCs. The clonotype comes from a middle-aged man in good health and CMV-seropositive. CDR3 reads: CASSLRYEQYF. The nucleotide sequence is given as TGTGCCAGCTCACTCCGCTACGAGCAGTACTTC.